This T cell receptor (beta chain) was documented in a study of Graves' ophthalmopathy and Graves' hyperthyroidism. Overall study findings and caveats: Classification of ophthalmopathy versus stable hyperthyroidism by a 13-signature model yielded around 88% sensitivity and approximately 80% specificity.

This clonotype was recorded at least ten times. The antigen remains unidentified. As the template, RNA transcripts were used to amplify TCR beta CDR3 regions. Second-round multiplex PCR came after a first-round RT-PCR that employed HTBI primers. TCRdb analysed the multiplex PCR reads with MiXCR anew, one entry per CDR3 protein. Here the sample spans 450,000 or so distinct CDR3 sequences, approximately 15% being singletons. The CDR3 covers 12 residues. Trimming left V 7 bases short and J 5 bases short, with 11 bases between. The material sequenced was blood. The rearrangement joins TRBV12-3 or TRBV12-4 to TRBJ1-1; the D gene is possibly TRBD1 (5 bases). The clonotype comes from a woman under 40 with Graves' ophthalmopathy. The CDR3 spells CASISGGTEAFF. CDR3 bases: TGTGCCAGCATTTCGGGGGGGACTGAAGCTTTCTTT.